The clone carrying this T cell receptor (beta chain) was detected only a few times. The antigen remains undetermined. The data were taken from a study of human T cells and chemical hapten exposure. Turning to the study itself: Slight volume differences across pooled libraries mainly accounted for varying per-sample TCR yields. Study conclusions and caveats: Expanded TCRs produced significantly more large CDR3 similarity clusters than controls did. With DPC sensitization, TCRs exceeding 1 in 1000 frequency showed no change.

CDR1 is SGHTA, CDR2 FQGTGA, per germline. CDR3 length: 18 residues. V trimming: 2 bases; J trimming: 0 bases; junction bases outside the gene matches: 9. The time point denotes: patch test 1, 2 weeks after DPC sensitization. Treatment here: therapeutic diphenylcyclopropenone sensitization with weekly scalp DPC. Unique molecular identifiers were linked by the library to individual cDNA molecules. TCRdb re-called the RACE reads through MiXCR, storing one row per CDR3 protein. The sample lists roughly 98,000 distinct CDR3 sequences, around 12% seen once, with 2.1% in the top ten. The chain uses TRBV7-3 and TRBJ2-1; TRBD2 matches at 8 bases. The sequencing here drew on whole blood, taken in connection with sensitization to the hapten diphenylcyclopropenone (DPC). The sequence derives from a woman aged 40 to 50 with alopecia areata. Some clones in this sample may be carry-over from other donors' samples. The CDR3 loop reads CASSLLAGSGVSYNEQFF. For the CDR3, the DNA is TGTGCCAGCAGCTTACTAGCGGGCTCAGGGGTCTCCTACAATGAGCAGTTCTTC.